A selection of T cell receptor beta chains follows, all from one sample in a study of cytomegalovirus exposure and HLA in healthy donors. Measured with immunoSEQ multiplex PCR; TCRdb has only the in-frame clones, and not every one. The sample lists 150,000 to 200,000 clones; around four fifths were seen once. The sample was PBMCs. The receptors were sampled from a man between 18 and 29 years old in good health and CMV-seropositive. The CDR3 runs from the conserved cysteine through the conserved F or W. A D gene is named only where the DNA matches it firmly. A row's size may be missing; if present it is once, few, many or a size class.

CDR3 protein	CDR3 DNA	clone size	J gene	V gene	D gene
CASSQDIGTVNIQYF	TGCGCCAGCAGCCAAGATATTGGGACTGTAAACATTCAGTACTTC	.	TRBJ2-4	TRBV4-3	.
CASSYKGGGADTQYF	TGTGCCAGCAGCTACAAAGGGGGTGGGGCAGATACGCAGTATTTT	.	TRBJ2-3	TRBV5-4	.
CASSRGIATLHSLGYEQYF	TGTGCCAGCTCCCGAGGTATAGCGACTCTTCATAGTTTGGGCTACGAGCAGTACTTC	.	TRBJ2-7	TRBV27	.
CASSRGGHQPQHF	TGTGCCAGTTCTCGGGGGGGGCATCAGCCCCAGCATTTT	.	TRBJ1-5	TRBV27	.
CASSFLAVAETQYF	TGTGCCAGCAGCTTTTTGGCAGTAGCAGAGACCCAGTACTTC	.	TRBJ2-5	TRBV7-9	.
CSAATGPGYTF	TGCAGTGCGGCGACAGGGCCCGGCTACACCTTC	.	TRBJ1-2	TRBV20-1	TRBD1
CASGTSGTGELFF	TGTGCCAGCGGGACTAGCGGCACCGGGGAGCTGTTTTTT	.	TRBJ2-2	TRBV19	TRBD2
CASSGGFYGYTF	TGTGCCAGCAGTGGAGGTTTCTATGGCTACACCTTC	.	TRBJ1-2	TRBV14	.
CSARGLAGGNEQFF	TGCAGCGCCCGAGGACTAGCGGGAGGCAATGAGCAGTTCTTC	.	TRBJ2-1	TRBV29-1	TRBD2
CASSPTDDTEAFF	TGTGCCAGCAGTCCGACAGACGACACTGAAGCTTTCTTT	.	TRBJ1-1	TRBV7-9	.
CASSNTGKNTEAFF	TGTGCCAGCAGCAACACAGGGAAGAACACTGAAGCTTTCTTT	once	TRBJ1-1	TRBV2	.
CASSPYEGKLFF	TGTGCCAGCAGCCCCTATGAGGGAAAACTGTTTTTT	.	TRBJ1-4	TRBV7-6	.
CASRPRSGGAENTQYF	TGTGCCAGTCGTCCCCGGAGTGGGGGGGCAGAAAATACGCAGTATTTT	.	TRBJ2-3	TRBV19	.
CSVKGAGEQYF	TGCAGCGTAAAGGGGGCGGGCGAGCAGTACTTC	.	TRBJ2-7	TRBV29-1	TRBD1
CASNPGQSNQPQHF	TGTGCCAGCAATCCGGGACAGAGCAATCAGCCCCAGCATTTT	.	TRBJ1-5	TRBV2	TRBD1
CAWSVDRGLLTEAFF	TGTGCCTGGAGTGTAGATAGGGGTCTACTTACTGAAGCTTTCTTT	.	TRBJ1-1	TRBV30	.
CASSLGFGGPDSYEQYF	TGCGCCAGCAGCTTGGGGTTCGGGGGGCCCGACTCCTACGAGCAGTACTTC	.	TRBJ2-7	TRBV5-1	.
CASSSHPGQVRSNQPQHF	TGTGCCAGTAGTTCCCACCCGGGACAGGTCCGAAGCAATCAGCCCCAGCATTTT	.	TRBJ1-5	TRBV19	TRBD1
CASSRTPGRTEAFF	TGTGCCAGCAGCCGAACTCCGGGGAGAACTGAAGCTTTCTTT	.	TRBJ1-1	TRBV11-2	.
CASSFQGDRNEQFF	TGCGCCAGCAGCTTCCAGGGGGACCGGAATGAGCAGTTCTTC	.	TRBJ2-1	TRBV5-1	TRBD1
CASSLGGVGNQPQHF	TGTGCCAGCAGCTTAGGGGGGGTCGGCAATCAGCCCCAGCATTTT	.	TRBJ1-5	TRBV7-8	.
CSVSSRGGVNTGELFF	TGCAGCGTTTCCTCTAGGGGGGGGGTGAACACCGGGGAGCTGTTTTTT	.	TRBJ2-2	TRBV29-1	.
CASNSLRGHYGYTF	TGTGCCAGCAACTCCCTCAGGGGACACTATGGCTACACCTTC	once	TRBJ1-2	TRBV28	.
CASSQLTSTDTQYF	TGTGCCAGCAGCCAATTAACTAGCACAGATACGCAGTATTTT	.	TRBJ2-3	TRBV7-8	.
CASSLEAGGSSQPQHF	TGTGCCAGCAGCTTGGAGGCAGGCGGGAGTAGTCAGCCCCAGCATTTT	.	TRBJ1-5	TRBV5-5	.
CASSGEGQGKLYGYTF	TGTGCCAGCAGCGGGGAGGGACAGGGGAAGCTCTATGGCTACACCTTC	.	TRBJ1-2	TRBV9	TRBD1
CASSLQGASYEQYF	TGTGCCAGCAGCTTACAGGGGGCATCCTACGAGCAGTACTTC	once	TRBJ2-7	TRBV27	TRBD1
CASHGLDAQYF	TGTGCCAGCCATGGACTAGATGCGCAGTATTTT	.	TRBJ2-3	TRBV2	TRBD2
CSVGSGGPYNEQFF	TGCAGCGTTGGTTCAGGGGGCCCCTACAATGAGCAGTTCTTC	.	TRBJ2-1	TRBV29-1	TRBD1
CASILTVNTEAFF	TGTGCCAGCATCTTGACAGTGAACACTGAAGCTTTCTTT	.	TRBJ1-1	TRBV2	.
CASRATGTGRRPQHF	TGTGCCAGCAGAGCAACCGGGACTGGAAGGCGGCCCCAGCATTTT	.	TRBJ1-5	TRBV6-1	.
CATSVRDSGGNEQFF	TGTGCCACCAGCGTCCGGGACAGCGGGGGCAATGAGCAGTTCTTC	.	TRBJ2-1	TRBV15	.
CASSENRGNTGELFF	TGTGCCAGCAGCGAAAACAGGGGAAACACCGGGGAGCTGTTTTTT	.	TRBJ2-2	TRBV5-6	TRBD1
CASTKSPGRDYGYTF	TGTGCCAGCACCAAAAGCCCAGGGAGGGACTATGGCTACACCTTC	.	TRBJ1-2	TRBV9	.
CASSTGAGDEQFF	TGTGCCAGCTCAACAGGGGCCGGCGATGAGCAGTTCTTC	.	TRBJ2-1	TRBV6-4	TRBD1
CASSFDRVYTEAFF	TGTGCCAGCAGCTTCGACAGGGTTTATACTGAAGCTTTCTTT	.	TRBJ1-1	TRBV7-2	TRBD1
CSVGRGRTDTQYF	TGCAGCGTTGGCAGGGGTCGGACAGATACGCAGTATTTT	once	TRBJ2-3	TRBV29-1	.
CSVVGGASYNEQFF	TGCAGCGTTGTGGGTGGGGCCTCCTACAATGAGCAGTTCTTC	once	TRBJ2-1	TRBV29-1	.
CASSSQGPGGYTF	TGCGCCAGCAGTTCGCAGGGGCCAGGTGGCTACACCTTC	.	TRBJ1-2	TRBV5-1	.
CSVEQGAYGYTF	TGCAGCGTGGAACAGGGGGCTTATGGCTACACCTTC	.	TRBJ1-2	TRBV29-1	TRBD1
CATSSGTGGLGETQYF	TGTGCCACCAGCAGTGGGACAGGGGGCCTCGGAGAGACCCAGTACTTC	.	TRBJ2-5	TRBV15	TRBD1
CASSLMGQNTEAFF	TGTGCCAGCAGCTTAATGGGGCAGAACACTGAAGCTTTCTTT	.	TRBJ1-1	TRBV7-2	.
CASSQGQVAFF	TGTGCCAGCAGCCAAGGACAGGTAGCTTTCTTT	.	TRBJ1-1	TRBV4-2	.
CASNTGVSNQPQHF	TGTGCCAGTAACACAGGGGTTTCCAATCAGCCCCAGCATTTT	.	TRBJ1-5	TRBV19	TRBD1
CASSIETRTGSYNEQFF	TGTGCCAGCAGCATAGAGACGCGGACAGGCAGTTACAATGAGCAGTTCTTC	.	TRBJ2-1	TRBV13	TRBD1
CASSDWRSSGGNYGYTF	TGTGCCAGTAGTGACTGGCGTTCCTCGGGAGGGAACTATGGCTACACCTTC	.	TRBJ1-2	TRBV19	.
CASSFFPGAMVLNTEAFF	TGTGCCAGCAGCTTTTTCCCAGGGGCCATGGTACTGAACACTGAAGCTTTCTTT	few	TRBJ1-1	TRBV5-4	.
CASGRTGAEAFF	TGTGCCAGCGGGCGTACAGGCGCTGAAGCTTTCTTT	.	TRBJ1-1	TRBV4-2	.
CASMGQMNTEAFF	TGTGCCAGCATGGGACAGATGAACACTGAAGCTTTCTTT	.	TRBJ1-1	TRBV6-1	TRBD1
CASSQTGLQGTQYF	TGCGCCAGCAGCCAAACGGGCCTGCAGGGGACCCAGTACTTC	.	TRBJ2-5	TRBV4-1	.
CAATASRTGELFF	TGTGCCGCGACGGCTAGCAGGACCGGGGAGCTGTTTTTT	once	TRBJ2-2	TRBV2	.
CASSQPTVNTEAFF	TGCGCCAGCAGCCAACCCACAGTGAACACTGAAGCTTTCTTT	.	TRBJ1-1	TRBV4-1	.
CASSHRQGRGNTEAFF	TGTGCCAGCAGCCATCGACAGGGCCGGGGGAACACTGAAGCTTTCTTT	.	TRBJ1-1	TRBV7-9	TRBD1